This note documents a single T cell receptor beta chain sequence. In the same sample, other DNA sequences code for this CDR3. Authors' methods: By means of reference gene primer amplification, nucleated cell counts were estimated. The repertoire was sequenced with immunoSEQ multiplex PCR; TCRdb's copy has only in-frame clones and lacks some. The V and J calls and the clone size are those of that table, but D and trimming were determined from the DNA. The sample consists of about 670,000 clones, 85% to 90% of them appearing once. This sample was included in a study of blood T cell repertoires in COVID-19. This CDR3 has 14 residues. The ends were cut back, 0 bases at V and 1 base at J, with 6 bases in the middle. Per the germline V gene, CDR1 is MNHEY and CDR2 is SMNVEV (reference sequence).

The specimen was peripheral blood. The sequence derives from a woman aged 18-29 years with acute or convalescent COVID-19. This chain connects TRBV27 to TRBJ1-1; D gene uncertain. The CDR3 bases are TGTGCCAGCAGTTTATCGGCAGGGAACACTGAAGCTTTCTTT. Translation gives CASSLSAGNTEAFF.